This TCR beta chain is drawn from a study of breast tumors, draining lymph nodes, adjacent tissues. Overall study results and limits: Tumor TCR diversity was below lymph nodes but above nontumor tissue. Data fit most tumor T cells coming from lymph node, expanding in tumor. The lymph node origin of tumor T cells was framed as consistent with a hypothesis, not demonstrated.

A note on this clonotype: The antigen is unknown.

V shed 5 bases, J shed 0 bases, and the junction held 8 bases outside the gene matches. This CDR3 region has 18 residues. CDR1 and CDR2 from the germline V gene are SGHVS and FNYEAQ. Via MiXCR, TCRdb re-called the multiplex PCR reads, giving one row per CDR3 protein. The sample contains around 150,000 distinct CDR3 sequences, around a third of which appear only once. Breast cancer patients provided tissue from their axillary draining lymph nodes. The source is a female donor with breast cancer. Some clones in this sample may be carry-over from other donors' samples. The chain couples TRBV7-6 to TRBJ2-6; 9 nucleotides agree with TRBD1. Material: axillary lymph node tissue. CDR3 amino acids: CASSKEGQGYSGANVLTF. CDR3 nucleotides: TGTGCCAGCAGCAAAGAGGGACAGGGATACTCTGGGGCCAACGTCCTGACTTTC.